This paragraph reports one T cell receptor beta chain. Antigen: not known. The data were obtained in a study of cytomegalovirus exposure and HLA in healthy donors. In the study overall: The same platform as the roughly 630 first-cohort repertoires was used for the 100 to 150 validation repertoires, a later analysis reported.

Regarding the study as a whole: Reports described diagnosis of cytomegalovirus status by the classifier as highly specific and sensitive.

Produced via immunoSEQ multiplex PCR; TCRdb's table is partial and in-frame only. In the table there are 130,000 or so clones, around 90% of which are singletons. This CDR3 region has 16 residues. V shed 0 bases, J shed 7 bases, and the junction held 5 bases outside the gene matches. From germline, CDR1 is SGDLS and CDR2 YYNGEE. The V gene is TRBV9, the J gene TRBJ2-1; 12 positions match TRBD2. The clonotype comes from a woman between 18 and 29 years old in good health and CMV-seronegative. Sequencing was carried out using PBMCs. Here the CDR3 DNA reads TGTGCCAGCAGCGTAGGGACTAGCGGGATTCAAAATGAGCAGTTCTTC. This gives the protein CASSVGTSGIQNEQFF.